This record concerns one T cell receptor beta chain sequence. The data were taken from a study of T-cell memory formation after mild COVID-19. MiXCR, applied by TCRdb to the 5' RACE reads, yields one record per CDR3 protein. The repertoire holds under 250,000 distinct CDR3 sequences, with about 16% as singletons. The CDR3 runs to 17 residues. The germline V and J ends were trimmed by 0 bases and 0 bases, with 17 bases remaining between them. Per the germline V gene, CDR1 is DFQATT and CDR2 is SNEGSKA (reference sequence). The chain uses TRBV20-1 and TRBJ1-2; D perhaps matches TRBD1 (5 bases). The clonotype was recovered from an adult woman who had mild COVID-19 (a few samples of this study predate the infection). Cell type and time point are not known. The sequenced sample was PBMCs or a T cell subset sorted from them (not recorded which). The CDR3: CSARDPARAIPNYGYTF. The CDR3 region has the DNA TGCAGTGCTAGAGATCCGGCCAGGGCGATTCCTAACTATGGCTACACCTTC.